Sequencing of this TCR beta chain was carried out in a study of T cell changes during pregnancy in multiple sclerosis. Generated by immunoSEQ multiplex PCR, the TCRdb table keeps only in-frame clones and is missing some. Of approximately 63,000 clones listed, 91% are singletons. This CDR3 contains 16 residues. V lost 3 bases to trimming and J lost 0 bases; unmatched junction nucleotides: 3. CDR1 and CDR2 from the germline V gene are LNHDA and SQIVND (reference sequence). This sequence was found in a female donor in good health, enrolled as a control in a pregnancy study. Sequencing used peripheral blood, obtained in the third trimester of pregnancy. The chain employs TRBV19 and TRBJ1-4; 8 bases map to TRBD1. The CDR3 spells CASSIDRGATNEKLFF. CDR3 bases: TGTGCCAGTAGTATTGACAGGGGCGCAACTAATGAAAAACTGTTTTTT.